This T cell receptor beta chain was sequenced during a study of T cell clonotyping in hematopoietic cell transplantation. Study results and limitations: Cells were unsorted, so CD4 and CD8 contributions were not separated. At the given depth, recipient repertoires were over 95% de novo clonotypes. After transplant, recipient diversity fell while pathologically expanded clonotypes grew through day 180. Higher Inverse Simpson Index values in graft donor and pretransplant recipient predicted broader posttransplant TCR diversity.

This table comes from immunoSEQ multiplex PCR, and its TCRdb copy is limited to in-frame clones, with some not included. The data contain approximately 20,000 clones, around 85% of them singletons. V was cut by 8 bases and J by 0 bases, with 13 bases left in between. The CDR3 consists of 14 residues. Germline V gene data show CDR1 as SGHTA and CDR2 as FQGNSA. On this clone: Its specificity is unknown.

The receptor comes from a man in his sixties in good health. Some clones in this sample may be carry-over from other donors' samples. The sample was peripheral blood mononuclear cells. The chain joins TRBV7-2 to TRBJ1-1; D gene ambiguous. The DNA for the CDR3 is TGTGCCAGCGGGGTCCGAACTATGAACACTGAAGCTTTCTTT. It is translated as CASGVRTMNTEAFF.